This paragraph covers one T cell receptor (beta chain) sequence. The antigen is unknown. This entry is derived from a study of cytomegalovirus exposure and HLA in healthy donors. General study results and limits: A later analysis linked a missense DCLRE1C variant to TCR beta V- and J-gene trimming.

With 60 Vbeta and 13 Jbeta primers, the PCR was carried out. Here immunoSEQ multiplex PCR was the method, and the copy in TCRdb shows in-frame clones only, minus some. The sample contains roughly 100,000 clones, under 80% of which appear only once. Trimming took off 6 bases at V and 0 bases at J, with 12 bases between the two ends. CDR3 length: 15 amino acids. CDR1 MNHEY and CDR2 SVGAGI come from the germline V gene. The specimen sequenced was PBMCs. The V call is TRBV6-5, the J call TRBJ1-5, with D hard to call. The source is a woman between 18 and 30 years old in good health and CMV-seropositive. The CDR3 here is CASSRHQDSNQPQHF. Written as DNA, the CDR3 is TGTGCCAGCAGCAGACACCAGGATAGCAATCAGCCCCAGCATTTT.